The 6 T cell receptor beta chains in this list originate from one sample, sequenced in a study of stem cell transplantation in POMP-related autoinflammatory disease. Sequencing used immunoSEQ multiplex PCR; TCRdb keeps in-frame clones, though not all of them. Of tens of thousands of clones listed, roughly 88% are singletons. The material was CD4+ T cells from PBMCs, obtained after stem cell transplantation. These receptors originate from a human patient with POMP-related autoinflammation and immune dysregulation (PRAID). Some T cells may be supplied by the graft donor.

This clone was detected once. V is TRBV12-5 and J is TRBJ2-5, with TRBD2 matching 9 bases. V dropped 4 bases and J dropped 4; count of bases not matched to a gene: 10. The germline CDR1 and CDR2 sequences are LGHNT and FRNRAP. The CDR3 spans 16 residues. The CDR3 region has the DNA TGTGCTAGTGGTTGGGCTAGCGGGGTCCCTCGAGAGACCCAGTACTTC. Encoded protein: CASGWASGVPRETQYF.

CDR3: CASSEGGRGTEKLFF. CDR3 DNA sequence: TGTGCCAGCAGTGAAGGGGGGCGGGGGACGGAAAAACTGTTTTTT. The V gene is TRBV25-1, the J gene TRBJ1-4; possible D gene TRBD1, 6 bases. CDR1 is MGHDK, CDR2 SYGVNS, per germline. V lost 2 bases and J 8 bases, leaving 15 bases between the germline ends. There are 15 residues in the CDR3.

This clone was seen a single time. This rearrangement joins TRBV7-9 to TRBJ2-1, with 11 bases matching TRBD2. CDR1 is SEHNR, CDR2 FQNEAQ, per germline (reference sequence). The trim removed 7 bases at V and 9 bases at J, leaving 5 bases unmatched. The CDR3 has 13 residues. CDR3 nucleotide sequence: TGTGCCAGCACACGCGGACTAGCGGGTGAGCAGTTCTTC. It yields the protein CASTRGLAGEQFF.

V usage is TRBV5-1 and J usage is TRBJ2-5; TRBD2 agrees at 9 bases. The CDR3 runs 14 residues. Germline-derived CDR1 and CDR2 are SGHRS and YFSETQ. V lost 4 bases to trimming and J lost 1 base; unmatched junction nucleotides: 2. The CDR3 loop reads CASSTTSGQETQYF. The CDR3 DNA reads TGCGCCAGCAGCACGACTAGCGGCCAAGAGACCCAGTACTTC.

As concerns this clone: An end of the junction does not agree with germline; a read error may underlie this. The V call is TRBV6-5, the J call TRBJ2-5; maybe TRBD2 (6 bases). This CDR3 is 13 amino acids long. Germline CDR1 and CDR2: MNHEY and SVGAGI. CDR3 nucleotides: TGTGCCAGCAGTCACTCGGGGGAAGAGACCCAGTACTTC. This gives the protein CASSHSGEETQYF.

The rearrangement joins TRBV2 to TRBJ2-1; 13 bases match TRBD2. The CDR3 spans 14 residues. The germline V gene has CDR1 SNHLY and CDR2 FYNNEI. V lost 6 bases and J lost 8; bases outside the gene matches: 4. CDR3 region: CASRTGTSGDEQFF. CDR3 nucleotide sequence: TGTGCCAGCAGGACCGGGACTAGCGGGGATGAGCAGTTCTTC.